This T cell receptor (beta chain) was observed in a study of blood T cell repertoires in COVID-19 (TCRdb year 2020). With regard to the full study: Samples covering the acute and convalescent phases of COVID-19 were provided by collaborators in the United States, Italy and Spain. The repertoires were made available in a free public database intended to serve as a resource for research on the immune response to SARS-CoV-2. Deeply sampled blood TCRbeta repertoires from subjects exposed to, actively infected with, or recovered from COVID-19 were included in the dataset. Sample metadata almost always included a de-identified subject ID, COVID-19 status, age in years and sex. Samples were obtained from the ongoing ImmuneRACE study (first 160 participants) and from over a thousand subjects provided by 6 global collaborators. The material from the prospective study consisted of cDNA or gDNA derived from T cells, B-cell-depleted T cells, or PBMCs. Where available, HLA class I and class II types were obtained from metadata supplied by the sample provider rather than from assay-based typing. Study-level results and caveats: How much clinical and demographic metadata was included differed by source and by participant, and the metadata was provided uncurated.

Whole blood was collected in K2EDTA tubes by collaborating institutions according to the institutions' own protocols. For TCRbeta analysis, collaborators shipped samples as frozen whole blood, isolated PBMCs, or DNA extracted from either of those sample types. TCRbeta CDR3 regions were amplified from genomic DNA using the immunoSEQ Assay, a bias-controlled multiplex PCR. The original pipeline was this. The number of nucleated cells in each sample was estimated from the amplification of reference gene primers within the assay. Sequence reads were collapsed and filtered to measure the absolute abundance of every unique TCRbeta CDR3 rearrangement. For each sample, productive Simpson clonality was calculated as the square root of Simpson's diversity index over productive rearrangements. TCRdb provides this immuneACCESS table in a form limited to in-frame rearrangements. Some clones are lacking; in checked studies, under half of them reflect an unresolved V gene, and why the rest are absent is not known. Clone size and V and J calls were adopted from that table, with D and trimming inferred from the DNA. The sample table records approximately 250,000 clones; around four fifths of these occur just once. The top ten clones comprise 3.5% to 4.5% of the sample.

About this clone: It has no known antigen specificity. No quality values exist for individual bases; no much larger clone is one base distant.

Taken from the germline V gene (reference sequence), the CDR1 and CDR2 loops are MNHEY and SMNVEV. The CDR3 measures 13 amino acids from cysteine to phenylalanine. CDR3 DNA only is kept here, 39 bases in frame from base 1. V is shortened by 9 bases, J by 0 bases, and the region joining them spans 9 bases. The chain links TRBV27 with TRBJ2-1; TRBD2 is possibly the D segment (5 matching bases). The sample consisted of peripheral blood. The sequence was collected from a man in his fifties with acute or convalescent COVID-19. The CDR3: CASGESSYNEQFF. The nucleotide sequence is TGTGCCAGTGGGGAGAGCTCCTACAATGAGCAGTTCTTC.